The 10 T cell receptor beta chains reported below all come from one sample, sequenced in a study of molecular identifiers for immune sequencing clone quantification. TCRdb fed the PCR reads into MiXCR, producing one record per CDR3 protein. This sample yields 40,000 to 65,000 distinct CDR3 sequences, of which about a third are seen a single time; 3% to 4% belongs to the top ten. Sequences were obtained from naive CD8+ T cells from blood, with Jurkat cell RNA spiked in. Noted subset: FACS-sorted CD8+CD4-CCR7+CD45RA+ naive T cells. Receptors originate from a human donor in good health. Some libraries in this study had Jurkat cell RNA spiked in.

This clonotype was found a few times. The chain joins TRBV7-9 to TRBJ2-3; maybe TRBD1 (6 bases). Germline V gives CDR1 SEHNR, CDR2 FQNEAQ (reference sequence). V lost 0 bases and J 1 base, leaving 14 bases between the germline ends. The CDR3 totals 17 residues. The chain's CDR3 is CASSLAVGQTRTDTQYF. The DNA for the CDR3 is TGTGCCAGCAGCTTAGCTGTAGGACAGACCCGCACAGATACGCAGTATTTT.

This clonotype was seen ten or more times. V is TRBV7-2 and J is TRBJ1-5; D call uncertain. Trimming cost V 1 base and J 2 bases, with 9 bases left between them. Germline V lookup: CDR1 SGHTA, CDR2 FQGNSA. This CDR3 is 15 amino acids long. The CDR3 DNA follows: TGTGCCAGCAGCTTAGGCTTGGGCGGCAATCAGCCCCAGCATTTT. Translated: CASSLGLGGNQPQHF. The variable domain in full, completed from reference TRBV7-2 and TRBJ1-5, reads GAGVSQSPSNKVTEKGKDVELRCDPISGHTALYWYRQSLGQGLEFLIYFQGNSAPDKSGLPSDRFSAERTGGSVSTLTIQRTQQEDSAVYLCASSLGLGGNQPQHFGDGTRLSIL.

V and J are TRBV20-1 and TRBJ2-7, with D perhaps TRBD2 (5 bases). The germline V gene has CDR1 DFQATT and CDR2 SNEGSKA (reference sequence). The CDR3 runs to 14 residues. V was clipped by 1 base and J by 1 base, with 11 bases between them. DNA of the CDR3: TGCAGTGCTAGAGGGGAGACTGATTCCTACGAGCAGTACTTC. Translated, it gives CSARGETDSYEQYF.

Comments on this clonotype: A read error may explain this, as a much larger clone is one base away. V usage is TRBV19 and J usage is TRBJ1-1; the D gene is possibly TRBD1 (6 bases). Looked up from germline, CDR1 is LNHDA and CDR2 is SQIVND (reference sequence). V was clipped by 7 bases and J by 0 bases, with 21 bases between them. CDR3 length equals 17 residues. The CDR3 sequence is CASTLAQDRLMNTEAFF. CDR3 nucleotides: TGTGCCAGTACGTTAGCCCAGGACAGACTAATGAACACTGAAGCTTTCTTT.

This clonotype was detected many times. The chain is built from TRBV29-1 and TRBJ2-3; the match to TRBD2 covers 10 bases. The CDR3 is 17 residues long. V lost 5 bases and J lost 0; bases outside the gene matches: 11. Germline CDR1 and CDR2: SQVTM and ANQGSEA. The CDR3 sequence is CSVWSLAGTASTDTQYF. The CDR3 nucleotides are TGCAGCGTTTGGTCACTAGCGGGAACTGCTAGCACAGATACGCAGTATTTT.

This clonotype occurred a few times. The rearrangement links TRBV7-6 to TRBJ2-7; possibly TRBD2 for D (5 bases). The CDR3 has 12 amino acids. V was shortened by 5 bases and J by 5 bases, with 10 bases between the two germline ends. The germline V gene has CDR1 SGHVS and CDR2 FNYEAQ. The CDR3 is CASSPYGDEQYF. The CDR3 nucleotides read TGTGCCAGCAGCCCCTACGGGGACGAGCAGTACTTC. The variable domain in full, with the rest retrieved from reference TRBV7-6 and TRBJ2-7, is GAGVSQSPRYKVTKRGQDVALRCDPISGHVSLYWYRQALGQGPEFLTYFNYEAQQDKSGLPNDRFSAERPEGSISTLTIQRTEQRDSAMYRCASSPYGDEQYFGPGTRLTVT.

This clonotype was picked up many times. One end of the junction does not line up with germline, which may come from a read error. The gene calls are TRBV24-1 and TRBJ2-7, with D tentatively TRBD1 (6 bases). Germline CDR1 is KGHDR and CDR2 is SFDVKD. This CDR3 spans 13 amino acids. The CDR3 coding sequence is TGTGCCACCAGTGACTTAGTCTCCAGGGGACGACTTTTC. Amino acids: CATSDLVSRGRLF.

J is TRBJ2-2 and V is TRBV27, with D unresolved. The CDR3 contains 14 residues. Germline CDR1 and CDR2: MNHEY and SMNVEV (reference sequence). The V gene lost 3 bases and the J gene lost 6 bases, with 11 bases spanning the gap. The CDR3 loop reads CASSLEMPPGELFF. The CDR3, as DNA: TGTGCCAGCAGTTTGGAGATGCCCCCCGGGGAGCTGTTTTTT.

This clonotype appeared many times. This sequence joins TRBV9 and TRBJ2-6, with D unclear. The CDR3 runs to 16 residues. V was shortened by 3 bases and J by 0 bases, with 10 bases between the two germline ends. The germline CDR1 and CDR2 sequences are SGDLS and YYNGEE. CDR3 region: CASSDRSHSGANVLTF. CDR3 DNA sequence: TGTGCCAGCAGCGACCGCAGCCACTCTGGGGCCAACGTCCTGACTTTC.

The CDR3 sequence is CAASRGLAIDEQFF. The CDR3 DNA reads as TGTGCCGCCAGCCGGGGACTAGCAATCGATGAGCAGTTCTTC. The chain couples TRBV28 to TRBJ2-1; 9 bases line up with TRBD2. V was pared by 11 bases and J by 8 bases, with 13 bases of the junction left unmatched. The germline V gene encodes CDR1 MDHEN and CDR2 SYDVKM. CDR3 length: 14 amino acids.